This entry describes one T cell receptor (beta chain). Losses at the gene ends were 4 bases for V and 10 bases for J; bases not matched to a gene: 8. The CDR3 is 14 amino acids. The germline V gene has CDR1 KGHSH and CDR2 LQKENI. Original analysis: Nucleated cell counts were estimated from reference gene primer amplification. Sequencing was performed with immunoSEQ multiplex PCR; in TCRdb, only in-frame clones are kept and a portion is missing. Clone size and the V and J calls come from that table; the DNA yielded D and trimming. The sample carries about 280,000 clones, 80% to 85% recorded once. This sample was included in a study of blood T cell repertoires in COVID-19. Overall study context: T cells, B-cell-depleted T cells, or PBMCs supplied cDNA or gDNA.

The source material was PBMCs or T cells enriched from blood (not recorded which). V and J are TRBV18 and TRBJ2-4; 9 bases line up with TRBD2. The TCR sequence derives from a man between 40 and 49 years old who had been exposed to COVID-19. The CDR3 region has the DNA TGTGCCAGCTCACAAGGGCTAGCGGGGTTAATTCAGTACTTC. Amino acid sequence: CASSQGLAGLIQYF.